This passage covers 13 T cell receptor beta chains from one sample sequenced in a study of lymphopenia after photon versus proton radiotherapy. Method: immunoSEQ multiplex PCR; TCRdb's copy keeps in-frame clones and lacks some. The sample holds fewer than 25,000 clones, about four fifths seen once. The material was peripheral blood, obtained from a patient treated with photon-based radiotherapy. These receptors were obtained from a man aged 35-49 years with gastric cancer.

The chain carries TRBV19 and TRBJ2-1, with 8 bases identical to TRBD2. This CDR3 spans 13 amino acids. Per germline, CDR1 LNHDA and CDR2 SQIVND (reference sequence). Trimming took 5 bases from V and 6 from J; bases not matched to a gene: 3. The CDR3 protein is CASSAAGGNEQFF. CDR3 in DNA: TGTGCCAGTAGTGCGGCGGGGGGCAATGAGCAGTTCTTC.

The chain combines TRBV14 with TRBJ1-2, with no clear D. V was clipped by 3 bases and J by 6 bases, with 8 bases between them. The CDR3 covers 12 residues. Germline assignment: CDR1 SGHDN and CDR2 FVKESK. The CDR3 bases are TGTGCCAGCAGCCAGGGGTTGGATGGCTACACCTTC. This codes for CASSQGLDGYTF.

V and J are TRBV10-3 and TRBJ1-5; perhaps TRBD1 as D (5 bases). This CDR3 is built from 14 residues. Deletions cut 4 bases from V and 3 bases from J, with 10 bases between. Germline assignment: CDR1 ENHRY and CDR2 SYGVKD. CDR3 residues: CAISGDSNNQPQHF. CDR3 sequence (DNA): TGTGCCATCAGTGGGGACTCCAACAATCAGCCCCAGCATTTT.

The chain couples TRBV10-3 to TRBJ2-6; D tentatively fits TRBD1 or TRBD2 (5 bases each). Germline V gene sequence: CDR1 ENHRY, CDR2 SYGVKD. V lost 8 bases, J lost 0 bases, and 14 bases lay in between. This CDR3 contains 16 residues. CDR3 region: CAIPGRPISGANVLTF. The CDR3 DNA sequence: TGTGCCATCCCGGGACGGCCGATCTCTGGGGCCAACGTCCTGACTTTC.

This clone has only a few counts. V and J are TRBV16 and TRBJ1-4, with D hard to call. The germline V gene encodes CDR1 KGHSY and CDR2 FQNENV. Trimming pared 0 bases from V and 2 bases from J, leaving 4 bases between. The CDR3 runs 14 residues. This CDR3 is CASSQSGTNEKLFF. The CDR3 DNA reads TGTGCCAGCAGCCAATCGGGGACTAATGAAAAACTGTTTTTT.

The gene calls are TRBV5-4 and TRBJ2-1; TRBD1 matches 7 bases. With V trimmed by 0 bases and J by 3 bases, 3 bases remained unmatched. CDR3 length: 15 residues. Germline CDR1 is SGHNT and CDR2 is YYREEE (reference sequence). CDR3 coding DNA: TGTGCCAGCAGCTTGGGGACAGGAAGCTACAATGAGCAGTTCTTC. It codes for CASSLGTGSYNEQFF.

This clone was found once. The rearrangement links TRBV2 to TRBJ2-7; maybe TRBD2 (6 bases). Per the germline V gene, CDR1 is SNHLY and CDR2 is FYNNEI. V was cut by 8 bases and J by 0 bases, with 8 bases left in between. The CDR3 covers 12 residues. The CDR3 DNA reads as TGTGCCAGCTGCGGGGTCTCCTACGAGCAGTACTTC. It specifies CASCGVSYEQYF.

The CDR3 DNA is TGCAGTGCTAGTAGAGAGGATACGCAGTATTTT. It is translated as CSASREDTQYF. This chain uses TRBV20-1 with TRBJ2-3, with D hard to call. There are 11 residues in the CDR3. V was clipped by 3 bases and J by 6 bases, with 7 bases between them. Looked up from germline, CDR1 is DFQATT and CDR2 is SNEGSKA (reference sequence).

The chain employs TRBV19 and TRBJ2-7; tentatively, D is TRBD1 or TRBD2 (5 bases each). The V end was cut by 5 bases, the J end by 3 bases, with 17 bases between. Germline loops: CDR1 LNHDA, CDR2 SQIVND (reference sequence). The CDR3 loop spans 15 amino acids. CDR3 amino acids: CASSGDRTGDYEQYF. CDR3 DNA: TGTGCCAGTAGTGGGGACCGAACAGGCGACTACGAGCAGTACTTC.

This clone was counted a single time. V is TRBV30 and J is TRBJ1-2, with D possibly matching TRBD1 (5 bases). V shed 0 bases and J shed 8 bases, with 19 bases lying between them. The germline CDR1 and CDR2 sequences are GTSNPN and SVGIG (reference sequence). The CDR3 length is 15 residues. Written as DNA, the CDR3 is TGTGCCTGGAGTGTACCGGGGCAGGGAAGCTTGGGCTACACCTTC. This codes for CAWSVPGQGSLGYTF.

The V gene is TRBV25-1, the J gene TRBJ1-2, with D perhaps matching TRBD1 (5 bases). Germline values: CDR1 MGHDK, CDR2 SYGVNS. The CDR3 totals 13 residues. V lost 3 bases to trimming and J lost 10 bases, with 15 bases between them. CDR3 DNA: TGTGCCAGCAGTGACGAGGGGACCTTACCCTACACCTTC. Translating gives CASSDEGTLPYTF.

The V call is TRBV7-8, the J call TRBJ2-3; D not certain. Germline V gene data show CDR1 as SGHVS and CDR2 as FQNEAQ. CDR3 length: 13 residues. V was clipped by 5 bases and J by 4 bases, with 10 bases between them. DNA of the CDR3: TGTGCCAGCAGCCCCCGGGTGGCAGATACGCAGTATTTT. This encodes CASSPRVADTQYF.

The gene calls are TRBV7-9 and TRBJ1-5; D remains unclear. The V end was cut by 5 bases, the J end by 0 bases, with 5 bases between. Germline V lookup: CDR1 SEHNR, CDR2 FQNEAQ (reference sequence). The CDR3 runs 13 residues. CDR3 sequence reads: CASSPYSNQPQHF. CDR3 coding DNA: TGTGCCAGCAGCCCGTATAGCAATCAGCCCCAGCATTTT. Drawing the rest from reference TRBV7-9 and TRBJ1-5, the complete variable domain is DTGVSQNPRHKITKRGQNVTFRCDPISEHNRLYWYRQTLGQGPEFLTYFQNEAQLEKSRLLSDRFSAERPKGSFSTLEIQRTEQGDSAMYLCASSPYSNQPQHFGDGTRLSIL.